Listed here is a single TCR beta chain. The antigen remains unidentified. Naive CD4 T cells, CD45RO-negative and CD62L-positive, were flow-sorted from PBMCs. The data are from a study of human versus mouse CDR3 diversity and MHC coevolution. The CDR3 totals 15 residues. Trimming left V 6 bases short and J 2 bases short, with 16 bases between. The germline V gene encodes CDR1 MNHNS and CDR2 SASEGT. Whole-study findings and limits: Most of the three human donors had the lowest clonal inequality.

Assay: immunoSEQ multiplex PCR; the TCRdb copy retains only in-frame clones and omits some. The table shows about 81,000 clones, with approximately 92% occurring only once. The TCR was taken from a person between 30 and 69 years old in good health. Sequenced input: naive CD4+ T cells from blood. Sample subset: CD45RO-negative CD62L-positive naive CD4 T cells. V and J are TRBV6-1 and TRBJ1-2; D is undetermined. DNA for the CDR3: TGTGCCAGCAGGGAGATAAGCCCCATGAACTATGGCTACACCTTC. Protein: CASREISPMNYGYTF.